The 8 T cell receptor beta chains below all came from one sample that was sequenced in a study of blood T cell repertoires in COVID-19. Generated by immunoSEQ multiplex PCR, the TCRdb table keeps only in-frame clones and is missing some. The top ten hold 4.8% of the sample, which has 150,000 to 200,000 clones, over 80% seen once. Specimen: peripheral blood. All receptors come from a man aged 30 to 39 with COVID-19, enrolled during active disease.

The chain is built from TRBV28 and TRBJ2-7; the match to TRBD2 covers 9 bases. This CDR3 region has 15 residues. CDR1 is MDHEN and CDR2 is SYDVKM in the germline V gene. V was pared by 5 bases and J by 1 base, with 6 bases of the junction left unmatched. CDR3 protein: CASSRTSAMSYEQYF. As DNA, the CDR3 is TGTGCCAGCAGTCGGACTAGCGCTATGTCCTACGAGCAGTACTTC.

V usage is TRBV4-1 and J usage is TRBJ1-4; maybe TRBD1 (5 bases). Per the germline V gene, CDR1 is MGHRA and CDR2 is YSYEKL. With 0 bases removed from V and 4 bases from J, the gap between germline ends came to 9 bases. The CDR3 is 15 residues long. The CDR3, as DNA: TGCGCCAGCAGCCAAGAGCAGGGCTATAATGAAAAACTGTTTTTT. Translating gives CASSQEQGYNEKLFF.

The chain employs TRBV6-2 or TRBV6-3 and TRBJ2-7; no clear D gene. Germline CDR1 MNHEY, CDR2 SVGEGT. V was pared by 2 bases and J by 2 bases, with 10 bases between. The CDR3 runs to 14 residues. The CDR3 sequence: CASSYGQATYEQYF. The CDR3 bases are TGTGCCAGCAGTTACGGGCAGGCTACCTACGAGCAGTACTTC.

J is TRBJ1-3 and V is TRBV6-5, with 9 bases lining up with TRBD1. From germline, CDR1 is MNHEY and CDR2 SVGAGI. The CDR3 has 15 residues. V dropped 6 bases and J dropped 2; count of bases not matched to a gene: 5. CDR3 nucleotide sequence: TGTGCCAGCAGGCGAGGGACAGGGCCTGGAAACACCATATATTTT. This encodes CASRRGTGPGNTIYF.

The chain links TRBV19 to TRBJ1-4, with 8 positions matching TRBD1. The V gene's germline CDR1 is LNHDA and CDR2 SQIVND (reference sequence). The CDR3 length is 14 residues. V was clipped by 6 bases and J by 7 bases; unmatched bases: 7. In DNA form, the CDR3 reads TGTGCCAGTAGGGGTCGGACAGGGAGTGAAAAACTGTTTTTT. It yields the protein CASRGRTGSEKLFF.

This clone was detected a few times. This sequence joins TRBV12-3 or TRBV12-4 and TRBJ1-2; D is unresolved. V gave up 3 bases and J gave up 4 bases, with 9 bases separating them. This CDR3 is built from 13 residues. CDR3: CASSFAGIYGYTF. The DNA of the CDR3 is TGTGCCAGCAGTTTCGCAGGCATCTATGGCTACACCTTC.

The chain uses TRBV5-4 and TRBJ1-5; 9 nucleotides match TRBD1. The CDR3 spans 19 residues. V lost 0 bases, J lost 0 bases, and 10 bases stayed unmatched. Germline CDR1 reads SGHNT; CDR2 reads YYREEE (reference sequence). For the CDR3, the DNA is TGTGCCAGCAGCTTGGCCGGACAGGGGAAGAGAATTAGCAATCAGCCCCAGCATTTT. Its protein is CASSLAGQGKRISNQPQHF.

The chain uses TRBV18 and TRBJ1-1; D remains unclear. Per the germline V gene, CDR1 is KGHSH and CDR2 is LQKENI. The CDR3 is 13 amino acids. The germline V and J ends were trimmed by 6 bases and 2 bases, with 10 bases remaining between them. The CDR3 region has the DNA TGTGCCAGCTCCCTAGTTAGAAACACTGAAGCTTTCTTT. Protein sequence: CASSLVRNTEAFF.